One and the same sample provided the 17 T cell receptor beta chains below, sequenced in a study of T cells in Graves' hyperthyroidism and ophthalmopathy. Amplification yielded TCR beta CDR3 regions, with RNA transcripts as the source. When the TCR CDR3 underwent first-round RT-PCR, the HTBI primer set was used. TCRdb re-called the multiplex PCR reads with MiXCR, one entry per CDR3 protein. The table shows 500,000 to 600,000 distinct CDR3 sequences, with approximately 44% occurring only once. Sequencing was carried out using peripheral blood or thyroid tissue (not recorded which). The origin of the receptors is an adult woman with Graves' disease, either hyperthyroidism or ophthalmopathy (not recorded which).

This clonotype was seen more than once but under ten times. V usage is TRBV10-3 and J usage is TRBJ1-2, with 9 bases identical to TRBD1. This CDR3 comprises 13 residues. V shed 10 bases, J shed 7 bases, and the junction held 10 bases outside the gene matches. Germline CDR1 reads ENHRY; CDR2 reads SYGVKD. In nucleotides, the CDR3 is TGTGCCACGGGGACAGGGTTACCTACTGGCTACACCTTC. It specifies CATGTGLPTGYTF.

There are many counts of this clonotype. The V call is TRBV12-3 or TRBV12-4, the J call TRBJ2-2; D assignment may be TRBD1 or TRBD2 (5 bases each). This CDR3 spans 15 amino acids. Trimming shortened V by 6 bases and J by 2 bases, and 13 bases separated the two germline ends. CDR3 coding DNA: TGTGCCAGCAGGACCGGGACGTATAACACCGGGGAGCTGTTTTTT. Translation: CASRTGTYNTGELFF.

The chain is built from TRBV11-2 and TRBJ1-5; D is uncertain. V gave up 1 base and J gave up 7 bases, with 11 bases separating them. The V gene's germline CDR1 is SGHAT and CDR2 FQNNGV. This CDR3 contains 14 residues. CDR3 residues: CASSLVPERQPQHF. DNA for the CDR3: TGTGCCAGCAGCTTAGTACCGGAGCGGCAGCCCCAGCATTTT.

This clonotype appeared a single time. V is TRBV7-2 and J is TRBJ1-2; D is unclear. V lost 1 base, J lost 8 bases, and 11 bases lay in between. This CDR3 spans 13 amino acids. CDR1 SGHTA and CDR2 FQGNSA come from the germline V gene. The CDR3 DNA is TGTGCCAGCAGCTTAGAGCGTGGGCGCGGCTACACCTTC. This translates into CASSLERGRGYTF.

The CDR3 bases are TGTGCCAGCAGTTCCCAGGACAGGGGAGTCGGCTACACCTTC. Residues: CASSSQDRGVGYTF. The V gene is TRBV12-3 or TRBV12-4, the J gene TRBJ1-2, with 9 bases matching TRBD1. This CDR3 is built from 14 residues. Unmatched junction bases numbered 8, after V lost 4 bases and J lost 8 bases.

The chain joins TRBV7-9 to TRBJ2-5, with a weak D call TRBD2 (5 bases). Deletions cut 5 bases from V and 2 bases from J, with 15 bases between. CDR3 length equals 15 residues. Germline CDR1 reads SEHNR; CDR2 reads FQNEAQ (reference sequence). The CDR3 sequence: CASSVLGDRQETQYF. CDR3 DNA: TGTGCCAGCAGCGTTCTCGGGGATCGGCAAGAGACCCAGTACTTC.

The rearrangement uses TRBV7-9 and TRBJ1-3; a weak D match, TRBD1 (5 bases). Trimming shortened V by 4 bases and J by 7 bases, and 14 bases separated the two germline ends. The CDR3 is made up of 14 amino acids. From germline, CDR1 is SEHNR and CDR2 FQNEAQ (reference sequence). The CDR3: CASSSDFGGNTIYF. In nucleotides, the CDR3 is TGTGCCAGCAGCTCGGATTTCGGGGGGAACACCATATATTTT.

Of note for this clonotype: In this CDR3 the conserved last residue, phenylalanine or tryptophan, is missing, so a read error is likely. The CDR3 bases are TGTGCCAGTAGCTACAGGGAATCAGCGGGCTACACCCTC. Its translation is CASSYRESAGYTL. The J gene is TRBJ1-2, the V gene TRBV19; D might be TRBD1 (6 bases). The CDR3 runs to 13 residues. Germline V gene lookup returns CDR1 LNHDA and CDR2 SQIVND (reference sequence). Trimming stripped 6 bases from V and 8 bases from J, with 16 bases between.

This clonotype was seen a few times. The rearrangement joins TRBV2 to TRBJ2-7; D gene unclear. Germline V lookup: CDR1 SNHLY, CDR2 FYNNEI. Deletions cut 8 bases from V and 3 bases from J, with 5 bases between. The CDR3 is 10 residues long. CDR3: CASSHYEQYF. CDR3 sequence (DNA): TGTGCCAGCTCGCACTACGAGCAGTACTTC.

This clonotype came up a few times. The chain couples TRBV29-1 to TRBJ1-2; D gene ambiguous. The CDR3 has 12 amino acids. V dropped 6 bases and J dropped 0 bases, with 8 bases sitting between them. The germline gives CDR1 SQVTM, CDR2 ANQGSEA. Written as DNA, the CDR3 is TGCAGCGTGAGGGCCGCTAACTATGGCTACACCTTC. Its translation is CSVRAANYGYTF.

This clonotype has a count of ten or more. This chain uses TRBV2 with TRBJ2-7; 9 bases are a match to TRBD1. Germline assignment: CDR1 SNHLY and CDR2 FYNNEI. The ends lost 11 bases at V and 7 bases at J; junction bases unmatched: 3. This CDR3 is built from 10 residues. The CDR3, as DNA: TGTGCCGCCGGGACAGGGGAGCAGTACTTC. Residues: CAAGTGEQYF.

The gene calls are TRBV11-2 and TRBJ2-2; 7 bases fit TRBD1. Germline assignment: CDR1 SGHAT and CDR2 FQNNGV. The CDR3 extends over 17 amino acids. V lost 5 bases and J lost 3; bases outside the gene matches: 12. CDR3 region: CASSLTDRAWYTGELFF. In DNA form, the CDR3 reads TGTGCCAGCAGCCTAACAGACAGGGCTTGGTACACCGGGGAGCTGTTTTTT.

In regard to this clonotype: At one end, the junction sequence differs from germline, possibly due to a read error. The chain employs TRBV6-5 and TRBJ1-5; unclear D gene. From germline, CDR1 is MNHEY and CDR2 SVGAGI. There are 14 residues in the CDR3. This CDR3 is CAGSLWYSNQPQHF. The CDR3 bases are TGTGCCGGCAGTTTATGGTATAGCAATCAGCCCCAGCATTTT.

This clonotype was counted at least ten times. The J gene is TRBJ2-5, the V gene TRBV19; no clear D. CDR3 size: 15 residues. Germline V CDR1 and CDR2: LNHDA, SQIVND (reference sequence). V was trimmed by 7 bases and J by 1 base, leaving 16 bases between them. CDR3 coding DNA: TGTGCCAGTACCCCATCGGGCGGTAGCCAAGAGACCCAGTACTTC. The encoded protein is CASTPSGGSQETQYF.

The chain has TRBV5-5 and TRBJ1-2; unclear D gene. The CDR3 sequence is 14 residues long. Germline assignment: CDR1 SGHKS and CDR2 YYEKEE (reference sequence). The germline V and J ends were trimmed by 2 bases and 4 bases, with 12 bases remaining between them. This CDR3 is CASSLPGPPYGYTF. The CDR3 DNA reads as TGTGCCAGCAGCTTACCCGGGCCACCCTATGGCTACACCTTC. Using reference TRBV5-5 and TRBJ1-2 for the parts outside the CDR3, the full variable domain is DAGVTQSPTHLIKTRGQQVTLRCSPISGHKSVSWYQQVLGQGPQFIFQYYEKEERGRGNFPDRFSARQFPNYSSELNVNALLLGDSALYLCASSLPGPPYGYTFGSGTRLTVV.

This chain uses TRBV29-1 with TRBJ1-2, with 7 nucleotides matching TRBD1. The CDR3 totals 12 residues. V was clipped by 4 bases and J by 4 bases; unmatched bases: 3. Germline CDR1 SQVTM, CDR2 ANQGSEA. The CDR3 here is CSVGRDSYGYTF. The CDR3 nucleotides read TGCAGCGTTGGAAGGGACAGCTATGGCTACACCTTC. Full variable domain (rest looked up from reference TRBV29-1 and TRBJ1-2): SAVISQKPSRDICQRGTSLTIQCQVDSQVTMMFWYRQQPGQSLTLIATANQGSEATYESGFVIDKFPISRPNLTFSTLTVSNMSPEDSSIYLCSVGRDSYGYTFGSGTRLTVV.

This clonotype was recorded only once. The J gene is TRBJ1-2, the V gene TRBV20-1; no clear D gene. Germline lookup yields CDR1 DFQATT and CDR2 SNEGSKA (reference sequence). V was trimmed by 1 base and J by 4 bases, leaving 13 bases between them. The CDR3 consists of 14 residues. The DNA for the CDR3 is TGCAGTGCTAGAGGGGTAGGACTAACCTATGGCTACACCTTC. Translating gives CSARGVGLTYGYTF.